The 32 T cell receptor beta chains listed next were all sequenced from one sample in a study of beta chain features in type 1 diabetes (dated by TCRdb to 2016 to 2019). Preparation of the library involved the immunoSEQ multiplex PCR assay. The entire amount of isolated RNA was reverse transcribed using the High Capacity cDNA Reverse Transcription Kit, so the sequenced TCRB transcripts were expressed ones. TCRdb mirrors the immuneACCESS table, restricted to in-frame sequences. Some clones are absent from its copies; in checked studies, under half trace to an unresolved V gene, and the reason for the others is unknown. For this sample there are around 500,000 clones; approximately 10% appear just once. The ten most abundant clones make up over 0.035% of the sample. Input material: naive CD4+ T cells from blood. The sample's cell subset or site label, in plain terms: true naive CD4+ T cells. Receptor source: a woman between 18 and 29 years old in good health.

The chain couples TRBV20-1 to TRBJ2-7, with D possibly being TRBD2 (6 bases). V lost 4 bases, J lost 3 bases, and 7 bases lay in between. Germline V gene sequence: CDR1 DFQATT, CDR2 SNEGSKA (reference sequence). The CDR3 has 11 amino acids. The CDR3: CSAIADYEQYF. CDR3 bases: TGCAGTGCTATAGCGGACTACGAGCAGTACTTC.

This chain joins TRBV5-4 and TRBJ2-1, with a weak D call TRBD2 (5 bases). V lost 4 bases, J lost 8 bases, and 10 bases lay in between. This CDR3 has 12 residues. The germline gives CDR1 SGHNT, CDR2 YYREEE (reference sequence). CDR3 region: CASSRTRDEQFF. In DNA, the CDR3 is TGTGCCAGCAGCCGGACGAGGGATGAGCAGTTCTTC.

The genes are TRBV13 and TRBJ2-6; no reliable D call. Germline CDR1 and CDR2: PRHDT and FYEKMQ (reference sequence). The CDR3 sequence is 18 residues long. With 5 bases removed from V and 0 bases from J, the gap between germline ends came to 17 bases. In nucleotides, the CDR3 is TGTGCCAGCAGCCCCCGGGCCGCCAAGTCCTCTGGGGCCAACGTCCTGACTTTC. Encoded protein: CASSPRAAKSSGANVLTF.

Details on this clone: Because the CDR3's place on the DNA is in doubt, the DNA is left out and the CDR3 is given as listed by TCRdb. V and J are TRBV9 and TRBJ1-1. The CDR3 region is 14 residues in length, termini included. From germline, CDR1 is SGDLS and CDR2 YYNGEE. This CDR3 is CASSVDMWGSGTFF.

The chain recombines TRBV6-6 with TRBJ2-5; D is ambiguous. This CDR3 is 14 amino acids long. Germline loops: CDR1 MNHNY, CDR2 SVGAGI (reference sequence). Deletions cut 2 bases from V and 3 bases from J, with 10 bases between. This chain's CDR3 is CASSYGQVKETQYF. The CDR3 DNA is TGTGCCAGCAGTTACGGGCAGGTTAAAGAGACCCAGTACTTC.

This clone was detected only a few times. This chain links TRBV6-6 with TRBJ1-1, with 9 positions matching TRBD1. Germline V gene data show CDR1 as MNHNY and CDR2 as SVGAGI (reference sequence). The CDR3 has 13 amino acids. V shed 6 bases, J shed 7 bases, and the junction held 6 bases outside the gene matches. CDR3 amino acids: CASSSRQGDEAFF. DNA for the CDR3: TGTGCCAGCAGCTCGCGACAGGGGGATGAAGCTTTCTTT.

V and J are TRBV4-1 and TRBJ1-5, with a possible D match to TRBD1 (5 bases). The V gene's germline CDR1 is MGHRA and CDR2 YSYEKL. The CDR3 is 15 amino acids. The ends were cut back, 4 bases at V and 3 bases at J, with 13 bases in the middle. The CDR3 coding sequence is TGCGCCAGCAGCCCCCCGGGGCAGTTCAATCAGCCCCAGCATTTT. Translation: CASSPPGQFNQPQHF.

This clone was seen repeatedly, ten times or more. The V gene is TRBV9, the J gene TRBJ2-1; D is uncertain. CDR3 length: 11 amino acids. Germline V gene lookup returns CDR1 SGDLS and CDR2 YYNGEE. V was shortened by 4 bases and J by 4 bases, with 3 bases between the two germline ends. CDR3 loop: CASSLYNEQFF. The CDR3 DNA reads as TGTGCCAGCAGCCTGTACAATGAGCAGTTCTTC.

The rearrangement links TRBV7-2 to TRBJ2-5; TRBD1 is a possible D gene (6 bases). The J call may be in error: the DNA end matches TRBJ2-7 better. Germline lookup yields CDR1 SGHTA and CDR2 FQGNSA. This CDR3 is 14 amino acids long. The CDR3 loop reads CASSSGTRKDEQYF. DNA of the CDR3: TGTGCCAGCAGTTCCGGGACAAGGAAGGACGAGCAGTACTTC.

This clone has more than one count but fewer than ten. This chain connects TRBV5-4 to TRBJ2-3; D gene ambiguous. Deletions cut 0 bases from V and 2 bases from J, with 13 bases between. Germline V gene data show CDR1 as SGHNT and CDR2 as YYREEE (reference sequence). This CDR3 region has 16 residues. The CDR3 DNA sequence: TGTGCCAGCAGCTTGGTATCTGGGGTGGCCACAGATACGCAGTATTTT. It translates to CASSLVSGVATDTQYF.

This clone was seen more than once but under ten times. The chain carries TRBV4-3 and TRBJ2-5, with D possibly matching TRBD2 (6 bases). Germline lookup yields CDR1 LGHNA and CDR2 YSLEER. The V end was cut by 1 base, the J end by 7 bases, with 10 bases between. The CDR3 runs 13 residues. The CDR3 spells CASSQGLGGTQYF. CDR3 coding DNA: TGCGCCAGCAGCCAAGGACTAGGCGGGACCCAGTACTTC.

This chain joins TRBV7-6 and TRBJ1-1; D may be TRBD1 (5 bases). The CDR3 is made up of 13 amino acids. Germline CDR1 SGHVS, CDR2 FNYEAQ. With 2 bases removed from V and 5 bases from J, the gap between germline ends came to 9 bases. The CDR3 region has the DNA TGTGCCAGCAGCTTACGCAGGGCAACTGAAGCTTTCTTT. This translates into CASSLRRATEAFF. Using reference TRBV7-6 and TRBJ1-1 for the parts outside the CDR3, the full variable domain is GAGVSQSPRYKVTKRGQDVALRCDPISGHVSLYWYRQALGQGPEFLTYFNYEAQQDKSGLPNDRFSAERPEGSISTLTIQRTEQRDSAMYRCASSLRRATEAFFGQGTRLTVV.

This rearrangement joins TRBV20-1 to TRBJ2-2; unclear D gene. CDR3 length: 11 amino acids. Germline lookup yields CDR1 DFQATT and CDR2 SNEGSKA (reference sequence). The germline V and J ends were trimmed by 6 bases and 4 bases, with 6 bases remaining between them. This CDR3 reads CSATRTGELFF. The CDR3 DNA is TGCAGTGCCACCCGCACCGGGGAGCTGTTTTTT.

The chain links TRBV30 to TRBJ2-7; 7 nucleotides match TRBD1. CDR1 is GTSNPN, CDR2 SVGIG, per germline (reference sequence). Trimming removed 0 bases from V and 5 bases from J; junction bases left unmatched: 13. The CDR3 sequence is 16 residues long. The CDR3 here is CAWSVSRTGVGNEQYF. The CDR3, as DNA: TGTGCCTGGAGTGTAAGTCGTACAGGGGTGGGTAACGAGCAGTACTTC.

The gene calls are TRBV29-1 and TRBJ2-3; D might be TRBD2 (6 bases). V was clipped by 7 bases and J by 5 bases, with 25 bases between them. Germline CDR1 is SQVTM and CDR2 is ANQGSEA. This CDR3 spans 16 amino acids. CDR3 nucleotides: TGCAGCGCTACGACTAGGGGCTCGAAAGTGGGAGATACGCAGTATTTT. This gives the protein CSATTRGSKVGDTQYF.

The chain is built from TRBV6-1 and TRBJ2-5; TRBD1 matches at 7 bases. The V and J ends lost 3 bases and 3 bases, in that order; junction bases with no gene match: 7. Germline V CDR1 and CDR2: MNHNS, SASEGT. This CDR3 is 15 amino acids long. In DNA form, the CDR3 reads TGTGCCAGCAGTGATGACAGGGTGAACAAAGAGACCCAGTACTTC. It translates to CASSDDRVNKETQYF.

This clone came up a few times. This chain joins TRBV18 and TRBJ2-1, with D perhaps matching TRBD2 (5 bases). CDR1 and CDR2 from the germline V gene are KGHSH and LQKENI. The CDR3 length is 13 residues. V lost 6 bases, J lost 9 bases, and 15 bases lay in between. CDR3 region: CASSPRVGVEQFF. The CDR3 DNA sequence: TGTGCCAGCTCCCCCAGAGTCGGGGTTGAGCAGTTCTTC.

The V call is TRBV7-9, the J call TRBJ2-3; D might be TRBD1 (5 bases). Looked up from germline, CDR1 is SEHNR and CDR2 is FQNEAQ (reference sequence). Trimming removed 2 bases from V and 6 bases from J, with 9 bases in between. The CDR3 covers 13 residues. The CDR3: CASSLQGTDTQYF. For the CDR3, the DNA is TGTGCCAGCAGCTTACAGGGAACCGATACGCAGTATTTT.

The genes are TRBV9 and TRBJ1-1; possibly TRBD1 for D (6 bases). This CDR3 comprises 16 residues. Germline CDR1 reads SGDLS; CDR2 reads YYNGEE. V gave up 4 bases and J gave up 0 bases, with 16 bases separating them. The CDR3 sequence is CASSPRVGGLNTEAFF. The CDR3 region has the DNA TGTGCCAGCAGCCCTAGGGTAGGGGGATTGAACACTGAAGCTTTCTTT.

This sequence joins TRBV4-3 and TRBJ1-5; a weak D match, TRBD1 (6 bases). Germline V gene data show CDR1 as LGHNA and CDR2 as YSLEER. This CDR3 is 15 amino acids long. V shed 1 base and J shed 10 bases, with 17 bases lying between them. The CDR3: CASSQVRGAGFPQHF. DNA for the CDR3: TGCGCCAGCAGCCAAGTTAGGGGGGCTGGGTTTCCCCAGCATTTT.

The chain employs TRBV9 and TRBJ1-3, with a tentative D call TRBD1 (5 bases). Per germline, CDR1 SGDLS and CDR2 YYNGEE. The CDR3 is made up of 14 amino acids. The germline V and J ends were trimmed by 3 bases and 1 base, with 8 bases remaining between them. In nucleotides, the CDR3 is TGTGCCAGCAGCGGACAGACTTCTGGAAACACCATATATTTT. It encodes CASSGQTSGNTIYF.

This clone has just a few counts. The gene calls are TRBV7-9 and TRBJ2-5; no definite D call. This CDR3 comprises 14 residues. Germline V gene lookup returns CDR1 SEHNR and CDR2 FQNEAQ (reference sequence). Trimming removed 1 base from V and 5 bases from J, with 11 bases in between. In DNA form, the CDR3 reads TGTGCCAGCAGCTTAGGCAGTGTTTGGGAGACCCAGTACTTC. Protein sequence: CASSLGSVWETQYF.

This clone was counted between two and nine times. The chain carries TRBV7-9 and TRBJ1-5; D remains ambiguous. This CDR3 contains 14 residues. CDR1 and CDR2 from the germline V gene are SEHNR and FQNEAQ (reference sequence). V was pared by 5 bases and J by 0 bases, with 8 bases between. The CDR3 loop reads CASSRRTSNQPQHF. The CDR3 DNA sequence: TGTGCCAGCAGCCGACGGACTAGCAATCAGCCCCAGCATTTT. The full variable domain, completed using reference TRBV7-9 and TRBJ1-5, is DTGVSQNPRHKITKRGQNVTFRCDPISEHNRLYWYRQTLGQGPEFLTYFQNEAQLEKSRLLSDRFSAERPKGSFSTLEIQRTEQGDSAMYLCASSRRTSNQPQHFGDGTRLSIL.

This clone was seen only a few times. The V call is TRBV15, the J call TRBJ2-3; D gene uncertain. Trimming removed 6 bases from V and 8 bases from J, with 15 bases in between. Looked up from germline, CDR1 is LNHNV and CDR2 is YYDKDF (reference sequence). There are 13 residues in the CDR3. The CDR3 is CATSPESPPTQYF. As DNA, the CDR3 is TGTGCCACCAGTCCTGAGAGCCCCCCTACGCAGTATTTT.

This sequence joins TRBV18 and TRBJ2-7; no definite D call. V was trimmed by 3 bases and J by 0 bases, leaving 9 bases between them. CDR1 KGHSH and CDR2 LQKENI come from the germline V gene. The CDR3 extends over 14 amino acids. CDR3 DNA sequence: TGTGCCAGCTCACCGTCACAGAGCTCCTACGAGCAGTACTTC. Translating it yields CASSPSQSSYEQYF.

This clone was counted a few times. The chain employs TRBV7-6 and TRBJ2-1; TRBD2 aligns across 9 bases. The V gene's germline CDR1 is SGHVS and CDR2 FNYEAQ. This CDR3 spans 16 amino acids. V lost 3 bases and J lost 5; bases outside the gene matches: 8. Written as DNA, the CDR3 is TGTGCCAGCAGCTTGGGGGGACTAGCCCCTCACAATGAGCAGTTCTTC. Translation gives CASSLGGLAPHNEQFF.

There are a few counts of this clone. The chain uses TRBV6-5 and TRBJ2-1; TRBD1 agrees at 9 bases. Germline assignment: CDR1 MNHEY and CDR2 SVGAGI. Trimming removed 6 bases from V and 2 bases from J; junction bases left unmatched: 5. The CDR3 consists of 15 residues. The CDR3 protein is CASRKGQGAYNEQFF. The CDR3 DNA sequence: TGTGCCAGCAGGAAGGGACAGGGCGCCTACAATGAGCAGTTCTTC.

The chain recombines TRBV2 with TRBJ1-2; TRBD1 agrees at 9 bases. Germline CDR1 SNHLY, CDR2 FYNNEI. The CDR3 length is 14 residues. The junction had 9 bases not matched to a gene; V was cut back by 6 bases and J by 7 bases. CDR3 loop: CASRQGAPIRGYTF. The CDR3 coding sequence is TGTGCCAGCAGACAGGGGGCACCGATCCGTGGCTACACCTTC.

V gene TRBV29-1 combines with J gene TRBJ1-1; no definite D call. The CDR3 totals 13 residues. The V and J ends lost 4 bases and 1 base respectively, with 10 bases between them. CDR1 and CDR2 (germline): SQVTM, ANQGSEA. The CDR3 loop reads CSVGGLGNTEAFF. The CDR3 nucleotides read TGCAGCGTTGGTGGGTTGGGGAACACTGAAGCTTTCTTT.

This clone was counted only a few times. This rearrangement joins TRBV7-2 to TRBJ2-7; TRBD2 aligns across 10 bases. Germline CDR1 SGHTA, CDR2 FQGNSA. V shed 5 bases and J 9 bases; nucleotides not matched to a gene: 10. CDR3 size: 14 residues. The CDR3 protein is CASSHPAVAGGQYF. Here the CDR3 DNA reads TGTGCCAGCAGCCACCCTGCGGTAGCGGGAGGGCAGTACTTC.

This clone has a handful of counts. The gene calls are TRBV5-1 and TRBJ1-2, with D possibly being TRBD1 (6 bases). Looked up from germline, CDR1 is SGHRS and CDR2 is YFSETQ. V was pared by 2 bases and J by 2 bases, with 10 bases between. The CDR3 contains 14 residues. In DNA, the CDR3 is TGCGCCAGCAGCTTATCAGGGGCGAACTATGGCTACACCTTC. This codes for CASSLSGANYGYTF.

The chain recombines TRBV25-1 with TRBJ2-7; D remains ambiguous. The CDR3 contains 13 residues. Trimming pared 4 bases from V and 6 bases from J, leaving 13 bases between. Germline V gene data show CDR1 as MGHDK and CDR2 as SYGVNS. The CDR3 is CASSVLGSPEQYF. The CDR3 bases are TGTGCCAGCAGTGTGTTGGGTTCACCCGAGCAGTACTTC.